This TCR beta chain was captured in a study of immune cell composition in non-small cell lung cancer. The germline V gene has CDR1 MNHNS and CDR2 SASEGT. This CDR3 is built from 14 residues. This clone showed up just a few times. Its matching antigen is unknown. One junction end disagrees with the germline gene, perhaps due to a read error. Points from the study as a whole: 75% of squamous and around 35% of adenocarcinoma cases had tumour-associated clones >0.5%.

The method was immunoSEQ multiplex PCR; TCRdb's version includes in-frame clones alone and lacks a portion of them. Altogether roughly 8,300 clones are present, less than 80% being singletons, with the ten largest covering roughly 10%. Source material: lung tumor tissue. The sequence came from a human donor with non-small cell lung cancer. The rearrangement links TRBV6-1 to TRBJ2-5; either TRBD1 or TRBD2 may supply D (5 bases each). The CDR3 DNA follows: TGTGCCAGCAGAGAAGGGACGGCCCGAGAGACCCAGTACTTC. Translating it yields CASREGTARETQYF.